This TCR beta chain was identified during a study of CD8 T cells in Susac syndrome. Study in general: Among the Susac syndrome patients who underwent sequencing, about six had clinically active disease, while fewer than ten of them were in remission.

It was with random hexamers that 0.5 to 1 ug RNA was reverse transcribed. MiXCR, applied by TCRdb to the immunoSEQ multiplex PCR reads, yields one record per CDR3 protein. The repertoire has 75,000 to 95,000 distinct CDR3 sequences, approximately 93% of them found once; the top ten carry less than 0.55%. CDR3 length: 13 amino acids. Germline V gene data show CDR1 as MGHDK and CDR2 as SYGVNS. V was cut by 6 bases and J by 7 bases, with 14 bases left in between. The receptor's source is a human donor with Susac syndrome. Sequencing used CD8+ T cells from PBMCs. The chain employs TRBV25-1 and TRBJ2-3, with a weak D call TRBD1 (6 bases). The CDR3 region is CASSGLQGYTQYF. The CDR3 coding sequence is TGTGCCAGCAGCGGACTCCAGGGGTATACGCAGTATTTT.